This T cell receptor beta chain is drawn from a study of T cell responses to AZD1222 COVID-19 vaccine. The CDR3 length is 14 residues. The germline gives CDR1 SGHNT, CDR2 YENEEA. J was trimmed by 2 bases and V by 5 bases; bases with no gene match: 6. Data came from immunoSEQ multiplex PCR; TCRdb stores just in-frame clones and leaves some out. The sample shows roughly 120,000 clones, more than 75% of them seen only once. Points from the study as a whole: In a largely white British group with more females than males, clonal diversity was possibly underestimated.

This clone has only a few counts. What it binds is unknown. The origin of this receptor is an adult who received the AZD1222 COVID-19 vaccine. Sequencing was performed on peripheral blood, taken 28 days after the second AZD1222 dose. J is TRBJ2-7 and V is TRBV11-3; TRBD1 matches at 7 bases. In DNA, the CDR3 is TGTGCCAGCAGCATGAGACAGGGACCCTACGAGCAGTACTTC. Translating it yields CASSMRQGPYEQYF.